The sequence of this T cell receptor beta chain was determined in a study of cytomegalovirus exposure and HLA in healthy donors. PCR was performed using 60 Vbeta and 13 Jbeta primers. Method: immunoSEQ multiplex PCR; TCRdb's copy keeps in-frame clones and lacks some. The sample has approximately 170,000 clones; roughly 71% are singletons. Study findings and constraints: Evidence from a later analysis indicated that most CMV-associated TCR beta chains looked HLA-restricted. Among the most significant clusters, several appeared linked to common viral pathogens in a later analysis. TCR beta sequences reportedly predicted most subjects' HLA-A and HLA-B alleles accurately. Sequence variants that were highly shared formed a cluster that was likely a sequencing artifact.

CDR3 length: 15 amino acids. The junction had 11 bases not matched to a gene; V was cut back by 5 bases and J by 4 bases. CDR1 is MNHNS, CDR2 SASEGT, per germline. In the case of this clone: Antigen specificity is unknown.

Sequences were obtained from PBMCs. This TCR was sampled from a male donor in good health and CMV-seropositive. The rearrangement uses TRBV6-1 and TRBJ2-7; 7 nucleotides agree with TRBD2. CDR3: CASSPRGREFYEQYF. The DNA of the CDR3 is TGTGCCAGCAGTCCCCGAGGGAGGGAGTTTTACGAGCAGTACTTC.